This is a list of T cell receptor beta chains from one sample in a study of CD4 T cells in relation to SARS-CoV-2 and coronaviruses. Using immunoSEQ multiplex PCR, the repertoire was profiled, and TCRdb retains in-frame clones only, with some absent. The sample contains 15,000 to 20,000 clones, around 82% of which appear only once. Their target antigens are unknown. Sample: CD4+ T cells from PBMCs, cultured in vitro. All receptors derive from a human donor in good health. Both conserved end residues are part of each CDR3. Each record gives: J gene, clone size, D gene, V gene, CDR3 DNA, CDR3 protein. A D gene is named only where the DNA matches it firmly. Rows may omit the clone size; those that give it use once, few, many or a size class.

J: TRBJ2-1
size: NA
D: TRBD2
V: TRBV28
DNA: TGTGCCAGCAGTTCTGCTCGGGGTAGCGGGATCTCCTACAATGAGCAGTTCTTC
CDR3: CASSSARGSGISYNEQFF

J: TRBJ2-5
size: NA
D: NA
V: TRBV5-1
DNA: TGCGCCAGCAGCCCTATGGGGCAGGGTGGGTTGGAGACCCAGTACTTC
CDR3: CASSPMGQGGLETQYF

J: TRBJ2-3
size: NA
D: TRBD1
V: TRBV9
DNA: TGTGCCAGCAGCGACGACAGGGGACCAGATACGCAGTATTTT
CDR3: CASSDDRGPDTQYF

J: TRBJ1-1
size: NA
D: NA
V: TRBV24-1
DNA: TGTGCCACCAGCGGTTCAGGGATCACTGAAGCTTTCTTT
CDR3: CATSGSGITEAFF

J: TRBJ2-2
size: few
D: NA
V: TRBV7-3
DNA: TGTGCCAGCAGCTTTTTGGGAACAGGCGGGGAGCTGTTTTTT
CDR3: CASSFLGTGGELFF

J: TRBJ1-2
size: NA
D: NA
V: TRBV3-1/TRBV3-2
DNA: TGTGCCAGCAGAAGGTCGGGGGCGGAGGGCTACACCTTC
CDR3: CASRRSGAEGYTF

J: TRBJ1-3
size: NA
D: NA
V: TRBV2
DNA: TGTGCCAGCAGGCCTGAGGCGTCGGGAAACACCATATATTTT
CDR3: CASRPEASGNTIYF

J: TRBJ1-1
size: once
D: TRBD1
V: TRBV7-3
DNA: TGTGCCAGCAGCAGTCAGGGGGACACTGAAGCTTTCTTT
CDR3: CASSSQGDTEAFF

J: TRBJ1-5
size: NA
D: NA
V: TRBV28
DNA: TGTGCCAGCAGTTTGGTAGGGACGGGGGATCAGCCCCAGCATTTT
CDR3: CASSLVGTGDQPQHF

J: TRBJ2-2
size: NA
D: NA
V: TRBV5-1
DNA: TGCGCCGGTCGAGGGACAAACACCGGGGAGCTGTTTTTT
CDR3: CAGRGTNTGELFF

J: TRBJ2-1
size: NA
D: TRBD1
V: TRBV7-9
DNA: TGTGCCAGCAGCGACCCGGACAGGGGTGTAAGCTCCTACAATGAGCAGTTCTTC
CDR3: CASSDPDRGVSSYNEQFF

J: TRBJ2-2
size: NA
D: TRBD1
V: TRBV7-9
DNA: TGTGCCAGCAGCTCCAGGGGGACCGGGGAGCTGTTTTTT
CDR3: CASSSRGTGELFF

J: TRBJ1-2
size: NA
D: NA
V: TRBV5-4
DNA: TGTGCCAGCAGCTCATTCCAGGGGACCTATGGCTACACCTTC
CDR3: CASSSFQGTYGYTF

J: TRBJ2-1
size: NA
D: TRBD2
V: TRBV11-3
DNA: TGTGCCAGCAGCTTAGGGGGCGGGGGGGCGCGAGAGCAGTTCTTC
CDR3: CASSLGGGGAREQFF

J: TRBJ1-1
size: NA
D: NA
V: TRBV6-5
DNA: TGTGCCAGCAGTCCAGGGAGGACTGAAGCTTTCTTT
CDR3: CASSPGRTEAFF

J: TRBJ1-1
size: NA
D: NA
V: TRBV30
DNA: TGTGCCTGGAAAAGGGCAACTGAACGGACTGAAGCTTTCTTT
CDR3: CAWKRATERTEAFF

J: TRBJ1-1
size: few
D: NA
V: TRBV5-1
DNA: TGCGCCAGCAGCCCCCAGGAGGGGGGAGACACTGAAGCTTTCTTT
CDR3: CASSPQEGGDTEAFF

J: TRBJ1-2
size: NA
D: NA
V: TRBV6-4
DNA: TGTGCCAGCAGTGACTCGATACGGGGAAACTATGGCTACACCTTC
CDR3: CASSDSIRGNYGYTF

J: TRBJ2-5
size: few
D: NA
V: TRBV5-1
DNA: TGCGCCAGCAGCTTGGGGGACGATCAATCGTGGACCCAGTACTTC
CDR3: CASSLGDDQSWTQYF

J: TRBJ2-7
size: NA
D: NA
V: TRBV9
DNA: TGTGCCAGCAGCGTGGGCCTATCCTACGAGCAGTACTTC
CDR3: CASSVGLSYEQYF

J: TRBJ2-5
size: once
D: TRBD1
V: TRBV11-1
DNA: TGTGCCAGCAGCTCCGGCCGGGACAGGGTTCAAGAGACCCAGTACTTC
CDR3: CASSSGRDRVQETQYF

J: TRBJ2-1
size: NA
D: TRBD2
V: TRBV7-6
DNA: TGTGCCAGCAGCCGATTCGGGACTAGCGGGAGGGAGGCGGCAGTGTTCTTC
CDR3: CASSRFGTSGREAAVFF

J: TRBJ1-2
size: NA
D: NA
V: TRBV9
DNA: TGTGCCAGCAGCCAAAGGTATGGGGGAAACTATGGCTACACCTTC
CDR3: CASSQRYGGNYGYTF

J: TRBJ2-7
size: once
D: TRBD1
V: TRBV27
DNA: TGTGCCAGCAGTTTGACAGGGACCCAGGGGGAGCAGTACTTC
CDR3: CASSLTGTQGEQYF

J: TRBJ1-4
size: NA
D: NA
V: TRBV12-3/TRBV12-4
DNA: TGTGCCAGCAGTTTGGGGGCCGCGGAAAAACTGTTTTTT
CDR3: CASSLGAAEKLFF

J: TRBJ2-7
size: NA
D: TRBD2
V: TRBV12-5
DNA: TGTGCTAGTGGTTTGAGACTAGCTACGGAAACCTACGAGCAGTACTTC
CDR3: CASGLRLATETYEQYF

J: TRBJ1-5
size: NA
D: TRBD1
V: TRBV4-1
DNA: TGCGCCAGCAGCCTTCCGGGACAGGGGACAAAGCCCCAGCATTTT
CDR3: CASSLPGQGTKPQHF

J: TRBJ1-2
size: NA
D: TRBD1
V: TRBV12-3/TRBV12-4
DNA: TGTGCCAGCGCGGGTAGGGGGCATGGCTACACCTTC
CDR3: CASAGRGHGYTF

J: TRBJ2-2
size: NA
D: TRBD2
V: TRBV19
DNA: TGTGCCAGTAGTATGACTAGCGGGAGCTCTAGCACCGGGGAGCTGTTTTTT
CDR3: CASSMTSGSSSTGELFF

J: TRBJ2-7
size: NA
D: TRBD1
V: TRBV10-3
DNA: TGTGCCATCAGTACAGGGGTGGACGAGCAGTACTTC
CDR3: CAISTGVDEQYF

J: TRBJ1-1
size: NA
D: NA
V: TRBV6-6
DNA: TGTGCCAGCAGTTACATCGGCGGCGGGAACACTGAAGCTTTCTTT
CDR3: CASSYIGGGNTEAFF

J: TRBJ1-1
size: few
D: TRBD1
V: TRBV7-3
DNA: TGTGCCAGCAGCTTTCAGGGGGGCACTGAAGCTTTCTTT
CDR3: CASSFQGGTEAFF

J: TRBJ1-6
size: few
D: NA
V: TRBV27
DNA: TGTGCCAGCACGCCGGGCCTACGTGGTTCACCCCTCCACTTT
CDR3: CASTPGLRGSPLHF

J: TRBJ2-7
size: NA
D: NA
V: TRBV2
DNA: TGTGCCAGCAGGGCGGAGTACGAGCAGTACTTC
CDR3: CASRAEYEQYF

J: TRBJ2-7
size: NA
D: TRBD2
V: TRBV27
DNA: TGTGCCAGCAGTGCCGGGACTAGCGGGAGGGCTTACGAGCAGTACTTC
CDR3: CASSAGTSGRAYEQYF

J: TRBJ2-7
size: NA
D: TRBD2
V: TRBV6-4
DNA: TGTGCCAGCAGTGAGCAGCCAGCGGGAGCATACGAGCAGTACTTC
CDR3: CASSEQPAGAYEQYF

J: TRBJ2-1
size: NA
D: TRBD2
V: TRBV5-1
DNA: TGCGCCAGCAGCTTGGTGAGTAGCGGGAGGGCCTCCTACAATGAGCAGTTCTTC
CDR3: CASSLVSSGRASYNEQFF